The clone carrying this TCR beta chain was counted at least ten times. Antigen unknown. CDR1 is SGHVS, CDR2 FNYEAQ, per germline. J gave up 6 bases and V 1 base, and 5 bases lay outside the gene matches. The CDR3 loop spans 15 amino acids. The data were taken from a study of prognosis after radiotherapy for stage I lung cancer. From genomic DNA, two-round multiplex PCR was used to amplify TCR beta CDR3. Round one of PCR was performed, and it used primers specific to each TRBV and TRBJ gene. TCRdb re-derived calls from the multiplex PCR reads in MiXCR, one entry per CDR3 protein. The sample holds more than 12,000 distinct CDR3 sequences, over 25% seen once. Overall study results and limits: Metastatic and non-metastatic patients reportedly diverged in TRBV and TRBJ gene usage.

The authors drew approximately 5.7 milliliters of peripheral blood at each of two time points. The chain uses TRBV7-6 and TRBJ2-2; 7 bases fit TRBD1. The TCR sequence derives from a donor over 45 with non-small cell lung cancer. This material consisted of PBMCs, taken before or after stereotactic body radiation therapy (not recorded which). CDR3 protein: CASSLEGAYAGELFF. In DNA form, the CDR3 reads TGTGCCAGCAGCTTAGAGGGGGCGTATGCCGGGGAGCTGTTTTTT.